This T cell receptor beta chain was captured by sequencing in a study of blood T cells in healthy people across ages. Study in general: The template switching approach captured approximately one barcoded beta molecule for every two T cells. Findings and limits, study-wide: Older individuals had lower TCR beta diversity per million T cells (the decline was roughly linear).

Notes on this clonotype: Its antigen is unknown.

Each donor supplied roughly 10 milliliters of peripheral blood. A second PCR, run for 7 to 11 cycles, used a sample-barcoded 5' primer plus a J-beta primer mix. Every cDNA was tagged by a template-switch adaptor with 12 random nucleotides. TCRdb redid the calling of the 5' RACE reads with MiXCR, one entry per CDR3 protein. The sample lists roughly 1.7 million distinct CDR3 sequences, 30% to 35% seen once, with about 11% in the top ten. The sequencing sample was made of blood. This receptor was identified in a woman aged 25 to 39 in good health.

The CDR3 loop is CGGRTWGGNEQFF. CDR3 nucleotide sequence: TGCGGCGGACGGACCTGGGGGGGCAATGAGCAGTTCTTC. This chain connects TRBV29-1 to TRBJ2-1; the match to TRBD2 covers 7 bases. The CDR3 covers 13 residues. Germline-derived CDR1 and CDR2 are SQVTM and ANQGSEA.